Shown below are 14 T cell receptor beta chains from a single sample sequenced in a study of molecular identifiers for immune sequencing clone quantification. MiXCR, run by TCRdb on the PCR reads, gives a single entry per CDR3 protein. The sample has over 600,000 distinct CDR3 sequences, about 20% seen once; the top ten hold roughly 0.83%. The specimen sequenced was naive CD8+ T cells from blood, with Jurkat cell RNA spiked in. Subset here: FACS-sorted CD8+CD4-CCR7+CD45RA+ naive T cells. Source of these receptors: a human donor in good health. Some libraries in this study had Jurkat cell RNA spiked in.

This clonotype was observed at least ten times. V usage is TRBV6-5 and J usage is TRBJ1-1; TRBD1 is a possible D gene (6 bases). Germline CDR1 MNHEY, CDR2 SVGAGI. This CDR3 comprises 15 residues. The V end was cut by 6 bases, the J end by 1 base, with 15 bases between. The CDR3 coding sequence is TGTGCCAGCAGCCAGGAGGGGGTCGCGAACACTGAAGCTTTCTTT. Translation: CASSQEGVANTEAFF.

This clonotype has a handful of counts. The CDR3 sequence: CASSLQSLSGTGTDTQYF. As DNA, the CDR3 is TGTGCCAGCAGCCTACAATCCCTTAGCGGGACCGGCACAGATACGCAGTATTTT. This chain connects TRBV7-3 to TRBJ2-3; TRBD2 agrees at 8 bases. Germline CDR1 is SGHTA and CDR2 is FQGTGA. CDR3 length: 18 residues. Unmatched junction bases numbered 14, after V lost 5 bases and J lost 1 base.

In its sample, this clonotype was seen a few times. This sequence joins TRBV20-1 and TRBJ2-7; D is possibly TRBD2 (6 bases). This CDR3 comprises 16 residues. Germline CDR1 reads DFQATT; CDR2 reads SNEGSKA (reference sequence). With 0 bases removed from V and 0 bases from J, the gap between germline ends came to 15 bases. The CDR3 reads CSAREPVSGYSYEQYF. For the CDR3, the DNA is TGCAGTGCTAGAGAACCCGTTAGCGGATACTCCTACGAGCAGTACTTC.

The chain is built from TRBV6-5 and TRBJ2-1, with D uncertain. Germline values: CDR1 MNHEY, CDR2 SVGAGI. The V and J ends lost 2 bases and 5 bases respectively, with 13 bases between them. The CDR3 length is 15 residues. The CDR3 reads CASSYSPGPHNEQFF. For the CDR3, the DNA is TGTGCCAGCAGTTACAGTCCGGGCCCCCACAATGAGCAGTTCTTC.

This clonotype has at least ten counts. The chain uses TRBV20-1 and TRBJ1-1; D is ambiguous. Trimming pared 4 bases from V and 2 bases from J, leaving 11 bases between. CDR1 is DFQATT and CDR2 is SNEGSKA in the germline V gene (reference sequence). The CDR3 covers 13 residues. The CDR3 sequence: CSATDRENTEAFF. In nucleotides, the CDR3 is TGCAGTGCTACGGACCGAGAAAACACTGAAGCTTTCTTT.

On this clonotype itself: Given a much more abundant clone one base away, this may be a read error. The V and J genes are TRBV6-2 or TRBV6-3 and TRBJ2-7; D remains ambiguous. The CDR3 extends over 13 amino acids. Germline values: CDR1 MNHEY, CDR2 SVGEGT. CDR3 amino acids: CASGYGQTYKQYF. CDR3 coding DNA: TGTGCCAGCGGTTATGGGCAGACCTACAAGCAGTACTTC.

This clonotype has a handful of counts. The chain employs TRBV6-5 and TRBJ2-5; tentatively, D is TRBD1 or TRBD2 (7 bases each). The V gene's germline CDR1 is MNHEY and CDR2 SVGAGI. The CDR3 is 15 residues long. V was pared by 0 bases and J by 4 bases, with 12 bases between. Here the CDR3 DNA reads TGTGCCAGCAGTTACTCTACAGGGGAGGGAGAGACCCAGTACTTC. Residues: CASSYSTGEGETQYF.

There are many counts of this clonotype. The CDR3 reads CASSYDRTYTEAFF. CDR3 coding DNA: TGTGCCAGCAGTTACGATAGGACGTACACTGAAGCTTTCTTT. This sequence joins TRBV28 and TRBJ1-1, with D unclear. The V gene lost 4 bases and the J gene lost 3 bases, with 12 bases spanning the gap. Germline values: CDR1 MDHEN, CDR2 SYDVKM. The CDR3 loop spans 14 amino acids.

V gene TRBV6-2 or TRBV6-3 combines with J gene TRBJ2-1; 8 bases agree with TRBD2. After removal of 1 base from V and 9 bases from J, the junction contained 5 bases not matched to a gene. The CDR3 consists of 14 residues. CDR1 and CDR2 (germline): MNHEY, SVGEGT. This chain's CDR3 is CASSYFGLAPEQFF. CDR3 in DNA: TGTGCCAGCAGTTACTTCGGACTAGCCCCTGAGCAGTTCTTC.

With regard to this clonotype: The junction departs from germline at one end; a sequencing error may be responsible. CDR3 coding DNA: TGTGCCAGCAGTTGGGACTCCCTAAGCAATCGGCCCCAGCATTTT. Its translation: CASSWDSLSNRPQHF. The J gene is TRBJ1-5, the V gene TRBV6-1, with a tentative D call TRBD1 (5 bases). The CDR3 sequence is 15 residues long. Germline-derived CDR1 and CDR2 are MNHNS and SASEGT.

As regards this clonotype: This CDR3 is missing its conserved last phenylalanine or tryptophan, likely due to a read error. V usage is TRBV30 and J usage is TRBJ1-5; 9 positions match TRBD1. CDR1 and CDR2 (germline): GTSNPN, SVGIG (reference sequence). This CDR3 comprises 16 residues. The ends lost 5 bases at V and 3 bases at J; junction bases unmatched: 11. The DNA of the CDR3 is TGTGCCTGGCTACCCCCCCGACAGGGGGTCAATCAGCCCCAGCATTAT. It is translated as CAWLPPRQGVNQPQHY.

Concerning this clonotype: This may arise from a read error, as a much more abundant clone is one base away. The chain is built from TRBV30 and TRBJ2-7; D call uncertain. Trimming took off 4 bases at V and 3 bases at J, with 16 bases between the two ends. CDR1 is GTSNPN, CDR2 SVGIG, per germline (reference sequence). The CDR3 runs to 14 residues. CDR3 sequence reads: CAWKLVGVYYEQYV. The CDR3 DNA reads TGTGCCTGGAAACTCGTGGGCGTTTACTACGAGCAGTACGTC.

In this sample, this clonotype turned up many times. The chain links TRBV7-2 to TRBJ2-7; D perhaps matches TRBD2 (5 bases). V shed 5 bases and J shed 2 bases, with 13 bases lying between them. The CDR3 length is 14 residues. Germline assignment: CDR1 SGHTA and CDR2 FQGNSA. The CDR3 sequence: CASSRPEAPYEQYF. The CDR3 DNA reads TGTGCCAGCAGCCGTCCGGAGGCCCCCTACGAGCAGTACTTC. Supplemented by reference TRBV7-2 and TRBJ2-7, the full variable domain reads GAGVSQSPSNKVTEKGKDVELRCDPISGHTALYWYRQSLGQGLEFLIYFQGNSAPDKSGLPSDRFSAERTGGSVSTLTIQRTQQEDSAVYLCASSRPEAPYEQYFGPGTRLTVT.

Points on this clonotype: The junction departs from the called germline gene at one end, perhaps through a read error. The chain is built from TRBV10-3 and TRBJ2-2, with D possibly TRBD2 on 5 matching bases. CDR3 length equals 18 residues. Per germline, CDR1 ENHRY and CDR2 SYGVKD. The CDR3 here is CAISVHPDPNTNTGERFF. In DNA, the CDR3 is TGTGCCATCAGTGTACACCCGGACCCTAATACGAACACCGGGGAGCGGTTTTTT.